The 15 T cell receptor beta chains reported below all come from one sample, sequenced in a study of blood T cell repertoires in COVID-19. Assay: immunoSEQ multiplex PCR; the TCRdb copy retains only in-frame clones and omits some. The sample lists approximately 300,000 clones, more than 75% occurring once. Sequencing was carried out using peripheral blood. Receptors originate from a man aged 50 to 59 with active or convalescent COVID-19.

The J gene is TRBJ1-1, the V gene TRBV19, with D unclear. V was shortened by 4 bases and J by 4 bases, with 10 bases between the two germline ends. Germline V gives CDR1 LNHDA, CDR2 SQIVND (reference sequence). This CDR3 is 13 amino acids long. The CDR3, as DNA: TGTGCCAGTAGTAGTGGCCGGAGCACTGAAGCTTTCTTT. Its protein is CASSSGRSTEAFF.

The chain has TRBV5-1 and TRBJ1-2; tentatively, D is TRBD1 (5 bases). V lost 2 bases to trimming and J lost 3 bases, with 11 bases between them. Germline V gives CDR1 SGHRS, CDR2 YFSETQ. The CDR3 is 14 residues long. CDR3 coding DNA: TGCGCCAGCAGCTTTGACAGAACCTACTATGGCTACACCTTC. Encoded protein: CASSFDRTYYGYTF.

This rearrangement joins TRBV19 to TRBJ1-2; D gene ambiguous. The CDR3 has 15 amino acids. CDR1 LNHDA and CDR2 SQIVND come from the germline V gene (reference sequence). V gave up 3 bases and J gave up 0 bases, with 11 bases separating them. The DNA for the CDR3 is TGTGCCAGTAGTATCACAGCGGACCCTAACTATGGCTACACCTTC. Residues: CASSITADPNYGYTF.

This sequence joins TRBV7-9 and TRBJ1-2; 11 bases match TRBD1. This CDR3 region has 15 residues. CDR1 is SEHNR and CDR2 is FQNEAQ in the germline V gene (reference sequence). Unmatched junction bases numbered 11, after V lost 4 bases and J lost 10 bases. The chain's CDR3 is CASSSSGQGARIYTF. The DNA for the CDR3 is TGTGCCAGCAGCTCGAGCGGACAGGGGGCCCGGATCTACACCTTC.

This sequence joins TRBV5-5 and TRBJ1-4; 8 bases align to TRBD1. V was clipped by 4 bases and J by 6 bases; unmatched bases: 8. CDR1 SGHKS and CDR2 YYEKEE come from the germline V gene (reference sequence). The CDR3 contains 15 residues. CDR3 sequence (DNA): TGTGCCAGCAGCCTACGACAGGGGTCCTATGAAAAACTGTTTTTT. Protein sequence: CASSLRQGSYEKLFF.

The chain is built from TRBV6-5 and TRBJ2-5; 8 bases line up with TRBD2. The V gene end was trimmed by 7 bases and the J gene end by 5 bases; junction bases not matched to a gene: 9. This CDR3 is 14 amino acids long. Germline loops: CDR1 MNHEY, CDR2 SVGAGI. CDR3 residues: CASKVAGTRETQYF. The CDR3 DNA is TGTGCCAGCAAAGTAGCGGGGACGCGTGAGACCCAGTACTTC.

This clone has just one count. This chain joins TRBV7-4 and TRBJ1-1; weak D call: TRBD1 (5 bases). The ends were cut back, 5 bases at V and 1 base at J, with 20 bases in the middle. This CDR3 has 17 amino acids. Germline assignment: CDR1 SGHVT and CDR2 SQSDAQ. CDR3: CASSPVEWEGPNTEAFF. CDR3 bases: TGTGCCAGCAGCCCCGTCGAATGGGAGGGACCGAACACTGAAGCTTTCTTT.

The rearrangement joins TRBV5-1 to TRBJ2-1, with no clear D. The V gene lost 2 bases and the J gene lost 5 bases, with 5 bases spanning the gap. CDR1 is SGHRS, CDR2 YFSETQ, per germline. This CDR3 region has 12 residues. The CDR3 here is CASSLGDNEQFF. The CDR3 bases are TGCGCCAGCAGCTTAGGAGACAATGAGCAGTTCTTC.

This clone appeared once. V is TRBV5-6 and J is TRBJ1-1, with 7 positions matching TRBD1. The CDR3 has 14 residues. CDR1 and CDR2 (germline): SGHDT, YYEEEE. Trimming cost V 4 bases and J 4 bases; bases outside gene matches: 7. CDR3 sequence: CASSIYRGGTEAFF. The CDR3 DNA reads as TGTGCCAGCAGCATCTACAGGGGAGGCACTGAAGCTTTCTTT.

The chain links TRBV5-4 to TRBJ2-7; TRBD1 agrees at 10 bases. This CDR3 comprises 15 residues. V shed 0 bases and J 6 bases; nucleotides not matched to a gene: 6. Germline V lookup: CDR1 SGHNT, CDR2 YYREEE (reference sequence). The CDR3 reads CASSLGPGQGTEQYF. In DNA, the CDR3 is TGTGCCAGCAGCTTGGGCCCGGGACAGGGGACCGAGCAGTACTTC.

This clone was seen once. The chain links TRBV5-4 to TRBJ1-2; 9 positions agree with TRBD1. The CDR3 has 15 residues. In germline, CDR1 is SGHNT, CDR2 YYREEE (reference sequence). V lost 4 bases and J lost 3; bases outside the gene matches: 7. Here the CDR3 reads CASSPQQGADYGYTF. The DNA of the CDR3 is TGTGCCAGCAGCCCGCAACAGGGGGCCGACTATGGCTACACCTTC.

As DNA, the CDR3 is TGTGCCAGCAGCGCCCGGGACTATGGCTACACCTTC. Its protein product is CASSARDYGYTF. The chain links TRBV11-2 to TRBJ1-2; no reliable D call. Germline assignment: CDR1 SGHAT and CDR2 FQNNGV. V was trimmed by 5 bases and J by 3 bases, leaving 7 bases between them. This CDR3 contains 12 residues.

The table lists this clone with a few counts. The chain links TRBV6-2 or TRBV6-3 to TRBJ1-2, with 7 positions matching TRBD1. CDR3 length: 15 residues. CDR1 and CDR2 from the germline V gene are MNHEY and SVGEGT. V was clipped by 0 bases and J by 5 bases; unmatched bases: 6. The DNA for the CDR3 is TGTGCCAGCAGTTACTCGGTCAGGGGGAGGTATGGCTACACCTTC. It specifies CASSYSVRGRYGYTF.

The chain combines TRBV7-3 with TRBJ2-3, with 8 bases matching TRBD1. The CDR3 runs 14 residues. V dropped 5 bases and J dropped 3; count of bases not matched to a gene: 4. The germline V gene has CDR1 SGHTA and CDR2 FQGTGA. DNA of the CDR3: TGTGCCAGCAGCAATGGACAGGGAACAGATACGCAGTATTTT. Translated, it gives CASSNGQGTDTQYF.

The chain recombines TRBV5-1 with TRBJ2-3; D uncertain. V was trimmed by 0 bases and J by 2 bases, leaving 10 bases between them. This CDR3 region has 15 residues. The germline CDR1 and CDR2 sequences are SGHRS and YFSETQ. The CDR3 nucleotides read TGCGCCAGCAGCTTGGCTCTAGTCCCCACAGATACGCAGTATTTT. Residues: CASSLALVPTDTQYF.